The T cell receptor (beta chain) under discussion was sequenced for a study of cytomegalovirus exposure and HLA in healthy donors. Study results and limitations: Analysis performed later found about 17,000 TCR beta sequences associated with HLA alleles at 0.05 false discovery rate.

Each donor's status was that of a healthy bone marrow donor. Regarding this clone: The antigen is unknown.

Primers included in the PCR were 60 Vbeta and 13 Jbeta primers. In the original processing: Later reanalysis found around 80 million unique TCR beta chains, around 10 million of them shared. Assay: immunoSEQ multiplex PCR; the TCRdb copy retains only in-frame clones and omits some. V, J and clone size reflect that table, while D and trimming were determined from the DNA. The repertoire holds over 120,000 clones, with 60% to 75% as singletons. V was pared by 5 bases and J by 12 bases, with 14 bases between. The length of the CDR3 is 12 residues. Germline assignment: CDR1 LNHDA and CDR2 SQIVND (reference sequence).

The V call is TRBV19, the J call TRBJ2-4; weak D call: TRBD1 (6 bases). This clonotype originated in a young man in good health and CMV-seronegative. The material sequenced was PBMCs. The CDR3: CASSATEDSQYF. DNA of the CDR3: TGTGCCAGTAGTGCCACAGAGGACAGTCAGTACTTC.